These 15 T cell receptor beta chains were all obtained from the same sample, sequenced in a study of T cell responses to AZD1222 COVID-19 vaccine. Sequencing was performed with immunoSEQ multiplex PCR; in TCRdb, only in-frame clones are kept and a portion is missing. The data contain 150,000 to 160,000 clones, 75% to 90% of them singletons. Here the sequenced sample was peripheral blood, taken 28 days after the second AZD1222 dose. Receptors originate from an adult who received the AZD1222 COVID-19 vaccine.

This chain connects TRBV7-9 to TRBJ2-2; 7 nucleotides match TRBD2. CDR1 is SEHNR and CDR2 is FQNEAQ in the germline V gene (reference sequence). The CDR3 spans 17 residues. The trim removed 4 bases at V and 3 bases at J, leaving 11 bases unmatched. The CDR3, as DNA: TGTGCCAGCAGCTACATTTGGAGCGGGATACACACCGGGGAGCTGTTTTTT. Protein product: CASSYIWSGIHTGELFF.

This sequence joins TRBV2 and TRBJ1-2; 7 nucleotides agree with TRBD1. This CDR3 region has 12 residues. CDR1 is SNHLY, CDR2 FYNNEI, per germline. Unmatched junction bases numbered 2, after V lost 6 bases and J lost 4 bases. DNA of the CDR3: TGTGCCAGCAGGGGGGACAGCTATGGCTACACCTTC. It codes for CASRGDSYGYTF.

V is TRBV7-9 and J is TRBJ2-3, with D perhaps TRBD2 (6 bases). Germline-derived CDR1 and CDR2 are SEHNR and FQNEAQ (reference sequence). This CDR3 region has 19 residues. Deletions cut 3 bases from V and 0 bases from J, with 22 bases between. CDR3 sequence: CASSFPGGSGPSSTDTQYF. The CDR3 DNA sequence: TGTGCCAGCAGCTTCCCCGGGGGTAGCGGACCCTCTAGCACAGATACGCAGTATTTT.

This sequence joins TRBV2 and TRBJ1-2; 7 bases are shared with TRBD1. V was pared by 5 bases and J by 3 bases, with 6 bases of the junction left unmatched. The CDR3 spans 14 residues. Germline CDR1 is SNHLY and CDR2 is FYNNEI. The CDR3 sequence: CASSLRDSYYGYTF. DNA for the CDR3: TGTGCCAGCAGTCTCAGGGACAGTTACTATGGCTACACCTTC. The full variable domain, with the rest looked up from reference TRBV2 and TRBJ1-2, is EPEVTQTPSHQVTQMGQEVILRCVPISNHLYFYWYRQILGQKVEFLVSFYNNEISEKSEIFDDQFSVERPDGSNFTLKIRSTKLEDSAMYFCASSLRDSYYGYTFGSGTRLTVV.

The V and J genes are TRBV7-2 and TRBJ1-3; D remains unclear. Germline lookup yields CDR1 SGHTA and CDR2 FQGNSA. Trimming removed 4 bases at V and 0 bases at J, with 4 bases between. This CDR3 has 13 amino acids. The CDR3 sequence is CASSWDSGNTIYF. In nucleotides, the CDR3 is TGTGCCAGCAGCTGGGACTCTGGAAACACCATATATTTT.

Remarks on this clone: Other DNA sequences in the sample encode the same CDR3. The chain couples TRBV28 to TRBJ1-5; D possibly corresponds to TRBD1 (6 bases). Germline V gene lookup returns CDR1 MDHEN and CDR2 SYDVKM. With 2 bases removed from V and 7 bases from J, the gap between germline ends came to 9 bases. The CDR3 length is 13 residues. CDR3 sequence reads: CASSLLGAQPQHF. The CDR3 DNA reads TGTGCCAGCAGTTTACTGGGGGCCCAGCCCCAGCATTTT. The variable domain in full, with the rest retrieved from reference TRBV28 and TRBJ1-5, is DVKVTQSSRYLVKRTGEKVFLECVQDMDHENMFWYRQDPGLGLRLIYFSYDVKMKEKGDIPEGYSVSREKKERFSLILESASTNQTSMYLCASSLLGAQPQHFGDGTRLSIL.

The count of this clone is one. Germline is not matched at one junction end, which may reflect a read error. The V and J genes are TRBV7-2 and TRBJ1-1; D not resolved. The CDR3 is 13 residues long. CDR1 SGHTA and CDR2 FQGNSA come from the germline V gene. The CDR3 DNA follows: TGTGCCAGCAGCACAGAGGTGAACGCTGAAGCTTTCTTT. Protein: CASSTEVNAEAFF.

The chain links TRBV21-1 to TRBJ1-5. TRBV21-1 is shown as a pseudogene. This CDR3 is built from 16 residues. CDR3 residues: CASSKAPRGFDQPQHF. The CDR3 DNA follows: TGTGCCAGCAGCAAAGCCCCTCGAGGGTTCGATCAGCCCCAGCATTTT.

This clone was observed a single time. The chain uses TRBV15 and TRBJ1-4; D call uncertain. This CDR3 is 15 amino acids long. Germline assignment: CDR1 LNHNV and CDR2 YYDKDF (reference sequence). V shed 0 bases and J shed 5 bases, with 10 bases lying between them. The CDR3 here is CATSRDPTRNEKLFF. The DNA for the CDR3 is TGTGCCACCAGCAGAGACCCGACAAGGAATGAAAAACTGTTTTTT.

The CDR3 coding sequence is TGCAGCGCCGACCGGGGGGCAACAGATACGCAGTATTTT. Translation gives CSADRGATDTQYF. The chain combines TRBV29-1 with TRBJ2-3; tentatively, D is TRBD2 (7 bases). The V gene's germline CDR1 is SQVTM and CDR2 ANQGSEA. The CDR3 loop spans 13 amino acids. V was cut by 7 bases and J by 3 bases, with 14 bases left in between.

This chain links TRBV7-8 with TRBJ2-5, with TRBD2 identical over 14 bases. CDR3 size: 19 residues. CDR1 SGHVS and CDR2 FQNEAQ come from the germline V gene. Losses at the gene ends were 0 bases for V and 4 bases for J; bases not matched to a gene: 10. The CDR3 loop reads CASSLAGTSGRRRGETQYF. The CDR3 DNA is TGTGCCAGCAGCTTAGCAGGGACTAGCGGGAGAAGAAGGGGAGAGACCCAGTACTTC.

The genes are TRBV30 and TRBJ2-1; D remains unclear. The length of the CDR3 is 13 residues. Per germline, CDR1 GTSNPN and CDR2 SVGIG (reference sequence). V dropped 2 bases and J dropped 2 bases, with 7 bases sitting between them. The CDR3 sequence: CAWSQETYNEQFF. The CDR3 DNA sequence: TGTGCCTGGAGTCAGGAAACCTACAATGAGCAGTTCTTC.

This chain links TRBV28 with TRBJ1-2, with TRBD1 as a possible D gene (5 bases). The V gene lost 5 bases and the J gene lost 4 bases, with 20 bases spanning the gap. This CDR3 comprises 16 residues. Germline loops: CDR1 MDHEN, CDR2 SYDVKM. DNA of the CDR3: TGTGCCAGCAGTAGAACCCGGGCGAGGGGTAGCTATGGCTACACCTTC. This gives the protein CASSRTRARGSYGYTF.

CDR3: CSVEDPGRGSYEQYF. Written as DNA, the CDR3 is TGCAGCGTTGAAGATCCGGGTAGGGGTTCCTACGAGCAGTACTTC. The J gene is TRBJ2-7, the V gene TRBV29-1; perhaps TRBD1 as D (5 bases). Germline CDR1 and CDR2: SQVTM and ANQGSEA. The V and J ends lost 0 bases and 1 base respectively, with 13 bases between them. The CDR3 sequence is 15 residues long.

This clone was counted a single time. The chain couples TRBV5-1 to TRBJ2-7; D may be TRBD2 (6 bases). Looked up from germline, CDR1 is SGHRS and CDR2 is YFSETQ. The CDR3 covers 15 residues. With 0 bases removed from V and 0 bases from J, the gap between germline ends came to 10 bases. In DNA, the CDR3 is TGCGCCAGCAGCTTGGCCGGGGGAACCTCCTACGAGCAGTACTTC. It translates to CASSLAGGTSYEQYF. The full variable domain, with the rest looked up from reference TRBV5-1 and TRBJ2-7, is KAGVTQTPRYLIKTRGQQVTLSCSPISGHRSVSWYQQTPGQGLQFLFEYFSETQRNKGNFPGRFSGRQFSNSRSEMNVSTLELGDSALYLCASSLAGGTSYEQYFGPGTRLTVT.